This T cell receptor (beta chain) comes out of a study of CD8+CD57+ T cells in acquired aplastic anemia listed by TCRdb under 2018. With respect to the entire study: Extracted DNA from sorted CD4+ and CD8+ cells averaged around 3.4 ug, ranging from about 0.2 to 30 ug. An average of approximately 10 million reads for CD4+ cells and roughly 11 million reads for CD8+ cells was obtained from healthy donor samples. The full study reports these points: Between patients and healthy controls, no significant difference in CD8+ Simpson's diversity was found (P=0.060). Although 25 to 30 CD8+ CDR3 sequences were shared by patients and controls, these sequences appeared highly expressed in patients and within the immunodominant clones of patients.

The study deep-sequenced TCR repertoires of sorted CD4+ and CD8+ blood T cells from severe aplastic anemia patients and healthy subjects. Ficoll-Paque density gradient centrifugation was used to isolate peripheral blood mononuclear cells. Before DNA extraction, CD4+ and CD8+ T cells were sorted by FACS or by magnetic beads. Genomic DNA was used as template for profiling of TCR beta VDJ combinations and CDR3 sequences. TCR repertoire sequencing was run on an Illumina HiSeq 2000. The original pipeline was this. TRBV/TRBJ rearrangement plots, CDR3 size and DJ length profiles, and Simpson's diversity index were used to evaluate the repertoires. The immunodominant clone was defined as the most abundant DNA sequence in deep sequencing data. CDR3 amino acid sequences were screened for sharing across subjects and compared with published repertoires and the VDJdb database. The public sequencing data were trimmed at Q25 with fastp and processed into clonotypes with MiXCR by TCRdb, which kept only in-frame beta chains. CDR3 protein sequences are deduplicated, and each keeps its most common genes and DNA. The authors' filters were not applied to this entry. This sample is represented by roughly 170,000 distinct CDR3 sequences; about 60% of them were singletons. The biggest ten clones account for 45% to 55% of the sample.

Its CDR3 holds 16 amino acids, cysteine through phenylalanine. Only the CDR3 region is kept as DNA, spanning 48 bases read in frame from base 1. Trimming accounts for 2 bases at V and 5 bases at J, while the number of junction bases matched to no gene is 6. CDR1 is given as LGHNA and CDR2 as YSLEER, both from the germline V gene. This clonotype was detected many times. There is no known antigen for this receptor. Base quality data are lacking; no much larger clone is found one base away. The sequence was obtained from a human donor in good health. Source material: sorted CD4+, CD8+, or CD8+CD57+ T cells (not recorded which) from PBMCs. The chain couples TRBV4-3 to TRBJ2-2; TRBD2 agrees with 9 junctional bases. CDR3 region: CASSQPAGGGTGELFF. The DNA sequence is given as TGCGCCAGCAGCCAACCAGCGGGAGGCGGGACCGGGGAGCTGTTTTTT.